The 14 T cell receptor beta chains below come from one sample, sequenced in a study of blood T cell repertoires in COVID-19. Repertoires were generated with immunoSEQ multiplex PCR, while TCRdb's copy carries only in-frame clones and drops some. Here the sample spans around 150,000 clones, roughly 88% being singletons. Sequencing was performed on PBMCs or T cells enriched from blood (not recorded which). Every receptor here comes from a woman in her fifties or sixties who had recovered from COVID-19.

The sample holds one count of this clone. The rearrangement joins TRBV5-1 to TRBJ2-5; 9 positions agree with TRBD2. The CDR3 has 16 amino acids. The trim removed 3 bases at V and 2 bases at J, leaving 8 bases unmatched. Germline CDR1 is SGHRS and CDR2 is YFSETQ. CDR3 amino acids: CASSYFSGGTQETQYF. CDR3 bases: TGCGCCAGCAGCTATTTTAGCGGGGGAACACAAGAGACCCAGTACTTC.

The count of this clone is one. The chain has TRBV10-3 and TRBJ2-3; 11 nucleotides line up with TRBD2. Looked up from germline, CDR1 is ENHRY and CDR2 is SYGVKD. The CDR3 covers 15 residues. J was trimmed by 6 bases and V by 4 bases; bases with no gene match: 6. This chain's CDR3 is CAISGASGGSDTQYF. CDR3 sequence (DNA): TGTGCCATCAGTGGGGCTAGCGGGGGGTCTGATACGCAGTATTTT.

This chain links TRBV7-2 with TRBJ2-3; D gene unclear. The length of the CDR3 is 14 residues. Looked up from germline, CDR1 is SGHTA and CDR2 is FQGNSA. Between the trimmed V and J ends, which lost 8 bases and 0 bases, there was a span of 12 bases. CDR3 coding DNA: TGTGCCAGCCGTTACACACGTAGCACAGATACGCAGTATTTT. Translated: CASRYTRSTDTQYF.

The CDR3 nucleotides read TGCGCCAGCAGCTGGACTAGCGGGGGGATCACCGGGGAGCTGTTTTTT. This encodes CASSWTSGGITGELFF. The gene calls are TRBV5-1 and TRBJ2-2; 14 bases are a match to TRBD2. The CDR3 contains 16 residues. Unmatched junction bases numbered 2, after V lost 3 bases and J lost 4 bases. Looked up from germline, CDR1 is SGHRS and CDR2 is YFSETQ.

The chain couples TRBV7-9 to TRBJ1-1; D gene uncertain. The CDR3 is 12 amino acids. Trimming removed 4 bases at V and 5 bases at J, with 8 bases between. Germline CDR1 reads SEHNR; CDR2 reads FQNEAQ (reference sequence). The CDR3 loop is CASSSRGTEAFF. CDR3 sequence (DNA): TGTGCCAGCAGCTCCCGAGGGACTGAAGCTTTCTTT.

The genes are TRBV6-5 and TRBJ1-1, with 7 nucleotides matching TRBD1. The V and J ends lost 6 bases and 3 bases, in that order; junction bases with no gene match: 7. CDR3 length: 14 residues. CDR1 MNHEY and CDR2 SVGAGI come from the germline V gene. CDR3 protein: CASSSQQGYTEAFF. The CDR3 DNA sequence: TGTGCCAGCAGCAGTCAACAGGGGTACACTGAAGCTTTCTTT.

The rearrangement links TRBV29-1 to TRBJ1-3; D is perhaps TRBD1 (5 bases). Between the trimmed V and J ends, which lost 6 bases and 3 bases, there was a span of 12 bases. CDR1 is SQVTM, CDR2 ANQGSEA, per germline. The CDR3 length is 13 residues. CDR3 region: CSVGRVGGNTIYF. DNA of the CDR3: TGCAGCGTAGGCAGGGTTGGTGGAAACACCATATATTTT.

V is TRBV28 and J is TRBJ1-1; the D gene is possibly TRBD1 (5 bases). V was shortened by 3 bases and J by 12 bases, with 17 bases between the two germline ends. CDR1 MDHEN and CDR2 SYDVKM come from the germline V gene. The CDR3 contains 13 residues. The CDR3 bases are TGTGCCAGCAGTTTCGAAGGGGCCATAGTAACTTTCTTT. Its protein is CASSFEGAIVTFF.

The chain employs TRBV7-9 and TRBJ2-7; TRBD1 aligns across 12 bases. The CDR3 contains 16 residues. The germline V gene has CDR1 SEHNR and CDR2 FQNEAQ (reference sequence). Losses at the gene ends were 4 bases for V and 4 bases for J; bases not matched to a gene: 8. CDR3 nucleotide sequence: TGTGCCAGCAGCTCAACCGGGACAGGGGGCATTTACGAGCAGTACTTC. This codes for CASSSTGTGGIYEQYF.

The chain is built from TRBV28 and TRBJ1-3; 7 bases align to TRBD1. The CDR3 runs 14 residues. Trimming removed 3 bases from V and 4 bases from J; junction bases left unmatched: 3. Germline assignment: CDR1 MDHEN and CDR2 SYDVKM. The DNA for the CDR3 is TGTGCCAGCAGTTTTGGGACAGAAGGAAACACCATATATTTT. Protein sequence: CASSFGTEGNTIYF.

This clone was found once. The V and J genes are TRBV3-1 (or the pseudogene TRBV3-2) and TRBJ2-5, with TRBD2 identical over 8 bases. Germline CDR1 and CDR2: LGHDT and YNNKEL (reference sequence). The V segment lost 8 bases and the J segment 2 bases; nucleotides outside the gene matches: 4. The CDR3 consists of 13 residues. CDR3 sequence reads: CASDTSGQETQYF. Here the CDR3 DNA reads TGTGCCAGCGATACTAGCGGACAAGAGACCCAGTACTTC.

CDR3 in DNA: TGTGCCAGCAGCGCCTTACAGGGGGCTCACAATGAGCAGTTCTTC. Translation gives CASSALQGAHNEQFF. The chain carries TRBV9 and TRBJ2-1, with 9 bases that match TRBD1. The CDR3 loop spans 15 amino acids. With V trimmed by 3 bases and J by 5 bases, 6 bases remained unmatched. Germline CDR1 and CDR2: SGDLS and YYNGEE.

The chain uses TRBV4-2 and TRBJ2-1; 9 bases line up with TRBD1. Per the germline V gene, CDR1 is LGHNA and CDR2 is YNFKEQ. Trimming removed 1 base from V and 3 bases from J; junction bases left unmatched: 4. The CDR3 spans 16 residues. CDR3 sequence reads: CASSQGTGGVYNEQFF. For the CDR3, the DNA is TGTGCCAGCAGCCAAGGAACAGGGGGCGTCTACAATGAGCAGTTCTTC.

The chain joins TRBV19 to TRBJ1-6, with 7 bases matching TRBD1. The V segment lost 3 bases and the J segment 10 bases; nucleotides outside the gene matches: 6. The CDR3 consists of 14 residues. Germline assignment: CDR1 LNHDA and CDR2 SQIVND (reference sequence). CDR3 DNA sequence: TGTGCCAGTAGTATCGGGCAGGGGGAATCACCCCTCCACTTT. Translation: CASSIGQGESPLHF.